The sequence of this TCR beta chain was determined in a study of cytomegalovirus exposure and HLA in healthy donors. Notes on the study in general: Confirmation was obtained in vitro that three CMV-associated chains are specific for CMV antigens. There were some public TCRs occurring in many donors, but most TCR sequences were rare. The study flagged about 160 TCR beta chains as cytomegalovirus-associated. High specificity and sensitivity for cytomegalovirus status were reported for the classifier.

Method: immunoSEQ multiplex PCR; TCRdb's copy keeps in-frame clones and lacks some. The sample lists 110,000 to 150,000 clones, less than 95% occurring once. From germline, CDR1 is SGHRS and CDR2 YFSETQ. The CDR3 loop spans 16 amino acids. The V end lost 0 bases, the J end lost 7 bases, and 19 bases lay between the germline ends. Remarks on this clone: Its antigen is undetermined.

Sequenced sample: PBMCs. The receptor's source is a man aged 18 to 30 in good health and CMV-seropositive. The V and J genes are TRBV5-1 and TRBJ1-1; no firm D call. The CDR3 nucleotides read TGCGCCAGCAGCTTGGGTCACCGTGTTGGGGAGGATGAAGCTTTCTTT. Its translation: CASSLGHRVGEDEAFF.